This TCR beta chain was sequenced for a study of a mutant IDH1 vaccine in newly diagnosed glioma. Study context: Commencement of vaccination occurred 4-6 weeks following radiotherapy alone, or concurrently with temozolomide cycles. Findings and limits, study-wide: Whatever changes occurred in top peripheral T cell clonotypes seemed unrelated to pseudoprogression.

Time point of the sample: week 47, end of study. With topical imiquimod, each dose of the vaccine consisted of 300 ug of mutant IDH1 20-mer peptide. Unmatched junction bases numbered 5, after V lost 4 bases and J lost 7 bases. The CDR3 has 14 amino acids. Per the germline V gene, CDR1 is SGHTA and CDR2 is FQGNSA. Some clones are missing from TCRdb's copy, which holds only in-frame ones; the method was immunoSEQ multiplex PCR. Of about 54,000 clones listed, 83% are singletons. Turning to this clone: Its antigen is unknown.

The receptor was isolated from a woman aged 45-65 years with glioma. V usage is TRBV7-2 and J usage is TRBJ1-4; 8 nucleotides agree with TRBD1. The material was PBMCs, obtained from a glioma patient whose treatment included an IDH1 peptide vaccine. The CDR3 is CASSSGQGIEKLFF. In nucleotides, the CDR3 is TGTGCCAGCAGCTCAGGACAGGGTATTGAAAAACTGTTTTTT.